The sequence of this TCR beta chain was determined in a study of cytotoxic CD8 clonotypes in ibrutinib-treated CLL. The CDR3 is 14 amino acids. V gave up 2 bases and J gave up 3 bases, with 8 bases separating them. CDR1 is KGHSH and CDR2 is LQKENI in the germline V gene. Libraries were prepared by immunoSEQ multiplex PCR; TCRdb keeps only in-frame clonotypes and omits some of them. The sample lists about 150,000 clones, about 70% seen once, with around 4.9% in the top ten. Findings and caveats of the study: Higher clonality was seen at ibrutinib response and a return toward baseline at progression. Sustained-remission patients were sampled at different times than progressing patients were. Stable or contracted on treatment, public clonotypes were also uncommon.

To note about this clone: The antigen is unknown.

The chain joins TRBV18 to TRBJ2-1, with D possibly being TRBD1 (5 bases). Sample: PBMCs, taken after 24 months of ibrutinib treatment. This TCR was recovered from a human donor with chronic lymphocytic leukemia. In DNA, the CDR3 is TGTGCCAGCTCACCAGGGGCAAACTACAATGAGCAGTTCTTC. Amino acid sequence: CASSPGANYNEQFF.